The rows below give T cell receptor beta chains drawn from one sample of a study of T cells in Graves' hyperthyroidism and ophthalmopathy. One entry per CDR3 protein, called by TCRdb with MiXCR from the multiplex PCR reads. Of 600,000 to 850,000 distinct CDR3 sequences listed, 15% to 20% are singletons. The sequencing sample was made of blood. These receptors all come from a woman aged 45 to 65 with Graves' hyperthyroidism that later progressed to Graves' ophthalmopathy. Each CDR3 is given with its conserved first and last residue. Each record gives: J gene, D gene, clone size, V gene, CDR3 protein, CDR3 DNA. The D gene is left open where the match is weak. Clone sizes are given selectively: once, few, many, or a class where the clone is expanded.

J: TRBJ1-4; D: -; size: few; V: TRBV4-1; CDR3: CASSLGRSSEKLFF; DNA: TGCGCCAGCAGTCTGGGACGTTCGAGTGAAAAACTGTTTTTT
J: TRBJ2-1; D: -; size: few; V: TRBV6-1; CDR3: CASKMGANDEQFF; DNA: TGTGCCAGCAAGATGGGAGCAAACGATGAGCAGTTCTTC
J: TRBJ1-1; D: -; size: -; V: TRBV20-1; CDR3: CSAKRTVATEAFF; DNA: TGCAGTGCTAAGAGGACAGTAGCCACTGAAGCTTTCTTT
J: TRBJ1-6; D: -; size: few; V: TRBV2; CDR3: CASSEAQAISAPLHF; DNA: TGTGCCAGCAGTGAAGCGCAAGCTATTTCGGCACCCCTCCACTTT
J: TRBJ2-7; D: TRBD1; size: many; V: TRBV6-2/TRBV6-3; CDR3: CASRGTESYEQYF; DNA: TGTGCCAGCAGGGGGACAGAGTCCTACGAGCAGTACTTC
J: TRBJ2-3; D: -; size: -; V: TRBV9; CDR3: CASSGSGGYTDTQYF; DNA: TGTGCCAGCAGCGGTAGTGGGGGCTACACAGATACGCAGTATTTT
J: TRBJ2-1; D: TRBD2; size: -; V: TRBV24-1; CDR3: CATSLSGGGSYNEQFF; DNA: TGTGCCACCAGTCTAAGCGGGGGGGGCTCCTACAATGAGCAGTTCTTC
J: TRBJ1-1; D: -; size: -; V: TRBV29-1; CDR3: CSVVPGRGGNTEAFF; DNA: TGCAGCGTGGTCCCGGGACGTGGGGGGAACACTGAAGCTTTCTTT
J: TRBJ1-4; D: -; size: many; V: TRBV6-1; CDR3: CASTPRGWTRVTTNEKLFF; DNA: TGTGCCAGCACCCCACGAGGGTGGACGAGAGTTACAACTAATGAAAAACTGTTTTTT
J: TRBJ2-1; D: TRBD2; size: many; V: TRBV12-3/TRBV12-4; CDR3: CASTDTGTSGGKQFF; DNA: TGTGCCAGCACGGACACCGGGACTAGCGGGGGGAAACAGTTCTTC
J: TRBJ2-3; D: -; size: few; V: TRBV6-1; CDR3: CASSGYATDTQYF; DNA: TGTGCCAGCAGTGGGTATGCCACAGATACGCAGTATTTT
J: TRBJ2-3; D: TRBD1; size: few; V: TRBV5-1; CDR3: CASSFLTGAADTQYF; DNA: TGCGCCAGCAGCTTCCTGACAGGGGCTGCAGATACGCAGTATTTT
J: TRBJ2-2; D: -; size: few; V: TRBV27; CDR3: CASSLFDDGELFF; DNA: TGTGCCAGCAGTTTGTTTGATGACGGGGAGCTGTTTTTT
J: TRBJ1-2; D: -; size: many; V: TRBV12-3/TRBV12-4; CDR3: CASSLADYYGYTF; DNA: TGTGCCAGCAGTTTAGCGGACTACTATGGCTACACCTTC
J: TRBJ2-3; D: -; size: few; V: TRBV20-1; CDR3: CRGDLTDTQYF; DNA: TGCAGGGGAGACTTGACAGATACGCAGTATTTT
J: TRBJ2-3; D: -; size: -; V: TRBV10-3; CDR3: CAISAGRSAVTSTDTQYF; DNA: TGTGCCATCAGCGCGGGACGGTCCGCCGTTACTAGCACAGATACGCAGTATTTT
J: TRBJ1-1; D: -; size: -; V: TRBV4-1; CDR3: CASSQPAQGQTEALF; DNA: TGCGCCAGCAGCCAACCTGCGCAGGGGCAAACTGAAGCTCTCTTT
J: TRBJ1-4; D: -; size: many; V: TRBV11-2; CDR3: CASSPEPLGGFNEKLFF; DNA: TGTGCCAGCAGCCCGGAACCTTTAGGGGGGTTTAATGAAAAACTGTTTTTT
J: TRBJ1-1; D: -; size: many; V: TRBV2; CDR3: CASRGNGHTEAFF; DNA: TGTGCCAGCCGGGGGAACGGACACACTGAAGCTTTCTTT
J: TRBJ2-6; D: TRBD2; size: -; V: TRBV27; CDR3: CASSLRTSGVWGANVLTF; DNA: TGTGCCAGCAGTCTTCGGACTAGCGGGGTTTGGGGGGCCAACGTCCTGACTTTC
J: TRBJ2-2; D: -; size: many; V: TRBV5-1; CDR3: CASSAAQGVSNTGELFF; DNA: TGCGCCAGCAGCGCGGCCCAGGGAGTATCGAACACCGGGGAGCTGTTTTTT
J: TRBJ1-2; D: -; size: -; V: TRBV6-2/TRBV6-3; CDR3: CASSYSGGSYGYTF; DNA: TGTGCCAGCAGTTACTCCGGGGGCAGCTATGGCTACACCTTC
J: TRBJ1-3; D: -; size: many; V: TRBV11-2; CDR3: CASSLAGESGNTIYF; DNA: TGTGCCAGCAGCCTCGCGGGGGAATCTGGAAACACCATATATTTT
J: TRBJ2-3; D: -; size: many; V: TRBV11-2; CDR3: CASSRAYNTDTQYF; DNA: TGTGCCAGCAGCCGGGCCTACAACACAGATACGCAGTATTTT
J: TRBJ2-7; D: -; size: -; V: TRBV10-3; CDR3: CAIRGSSSYEQYF; DNA: TGTGCCATCAGAGGCAGCTCGTCCTACGAGCAGTACTTC
J: TRBJ2-1; D: TRBD2; size: -; V: TRBV7-9; CDR3: CASSSGLVFEQFF; DNA: TGTGCCAGCAGCTCGGGACTAGTGTTTGAGCAGTTCTTC
J: TRBJ2-2; D: -; size: -; V: TRBV6-2/TRBV6-3; CDR3: CASSSGTRRGAGELFF; DNA: TGTGCCAGCAGTTCCGGGACACGTCGGGGGGCCGGGGAGCTGTTTTTT
J: TRBJ1-1; D: TRBD1; size: -; V: TRBV19; CDR3: CASRDSEAFF; DNA: TGTGCCAGCCGGGACAGTGAAGCTTTCTTT
J: TRBJ1-1; D: -; size: -; V: TRBV19; CDR3: CASSIWQNTEAFF; DNA: TGTGCCAGTAGTATTTGGCAGAACACTGAAGCTTTCTTT
J: TRBJ2-7; D: -; size: -; V: TRBV6-1; CDR3: CASSEALTGRLHEQYF; DNA: TGTGCCAGCAGTGAAGCGCTTACAGGGAGGCTCCACGAGCAGTACTTC
J: TRBJ2-5; D: -; size: many; V: TRBV2; CDR3: CASSVSSQQETQYF; DNA: TGTGCCAGCAGTGTCAGTTCTCAGCAAGAGACCCAGTACTTC
J: TRBJ1-5; D: -; size: many; V: TRBV30; CDR3: CAWSEFGLPQHF; DNA: TGTGCCTGGAGTGAATTCGGACTGCCCCAGCATTTT
J: TRBJ2-1; D: -; size: -; V: TRBV7-7; CDR3: CASSPARGSSYNEQFF; DNA: TGTGCTAGCAGCCCCGCCCGGGGGAGCTCCTACAATGAGCAGTTCTTC
J: TRBJ1-1; D: TRBD1; size: -; V: TRBV6-1; CDR3: CASSSVGTAATEAFF; DNA: TGTGCCAGCAGCTCCGTGGGGACAGCGGCGACTGAAGCTTTCTTT
J: TRBJ2-1; D: -; size: many; V: TRBV20-1; CDR3: CSASPQNNEQFF; DNA: TGCAGTGCTAGTCCCCAGAACAATGAGCAGTTCTTC
J: TRBJ1-1; D: -; size: many; V: TRBV2; CDR3: CASSEAKTVNTEAFF; DNA: TGTGCCAGCAGTGAGGCAAAGACAGTGAACACTGAAGCTTTCTTT
J: TRBJ2-5; D: -; size: -; V: TRBV4-1; CDR3: CASSHTLGTPNQETQYF; DNA: TGCGCCAGCAGCCATACCCTCGGGACTCCGAATCAAGAGACCCAGTACTTC